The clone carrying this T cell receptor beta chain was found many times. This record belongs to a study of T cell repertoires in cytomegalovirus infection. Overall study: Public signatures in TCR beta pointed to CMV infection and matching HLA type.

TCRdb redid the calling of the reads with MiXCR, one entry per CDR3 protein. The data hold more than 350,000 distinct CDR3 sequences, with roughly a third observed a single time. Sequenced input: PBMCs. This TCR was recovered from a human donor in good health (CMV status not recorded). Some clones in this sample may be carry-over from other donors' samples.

The CDR3 here is CASSPRPLGNEQFF. The CDR3 DNA reads as TGTGCCAGCAGCCCTCGTCCCCTTGGAAATGAGCAGTTCTTC. The rearrangement links TRBV7-2 to TRBJ2-1; D not certain. This CDR3 region has 14 residues. The germline V and J ends were trimmed by 5 bases and 7 bases, with 15 bases remaining between them. Germline lookup yields CDR1 SGHTA and CDR2 FQGNSA.